The entry that follows covers one T cell receptor beta chain sequence. Sequencing was performed with immunoSEQ multiplex PCR; in TCRdb, only in-frame clones are kept and a portion is missing. Of 90,000 to 150,000 clones in the sample, around 86% are singletons; the top ten hold about a tenth. This entry belongs to a study of blood T cell repertoires in COVID-19. Germline CDR1 PRHDT, CDR2 FYEKMQ (reference sequence). J was trimmed by 2 bases and V by 5 bases; bases with no gene match: 5. This CDR3 has 15 residues. The sequence derives from a man older than 75 with acute or convalescent COVID-19. The V call is TRBV13, the J call TRBJ1-3; 8 positions agree with TRBD1. What was sequenced was peripheral blood. The CDR3, as DNA: TGTGCCAGCAGCACGACAGGGGCGGCTGGAAACACCATATATTTT. Translation: CASSTTGAAGNTIYF.